Following are 21 T cell receptor beta chains from one sample sequenced in a study of beta chain features in type 1 diabetes. Sequenced material consisted of expressed TCRB transcripts (all of the isolated RNA was reverse transcribed). The method was immunoSEQ multiplex PCR; TCRdb's version includes in-frame clones alone and lacks a portion of them. This table holds about 620,000 clones, 15% to 19% found once. The sequenced sample consisted of naive CD4+ T cells from blood. All receptors derive from a man younger than 30 in good health.

This clone was recorded a few times. The chain combines TRBV9 with TRBJ2-1; TRBD1 is a possible D gene (6 bases). The CDR3 covers 16 residues. V gave up 3 bases and J gave up 7 bases, with 20 bases separating them. Per germline, CDR1 SGDLS and CDR2 YYNGEE. The DNA for the CDR3 is TGTGCCAGCAGCGGTCCGAGAGGGCCGAGGGGGAATGAGCAGTTCTTC. This sequence encodes CASSGPRGPRGNEQFF.

This clone was seen a handful of times. This chain uses TRBV5-1 with TRBJ2-1; no firm D call. CDR1 is SGHRS, CDR2 YFSETQ, per germline. CDR3 length: 16 residues. Trimming stripped 0 bases from V and 0 bases from J, with 10 bases between. The CDR3 sequence is CASSLVAASSYNEQFF. In nucleotides, the CDR3 is TGCGCCAGCAGCTTGGTGGCGGCGAGCTCCTACAATGAGCAGTTCTTC.

The table lists this clone with a few counts. The chain joins TRBV2 to TRBJ2-1; a possible D gene is TRBD1 (6 bases). Per germline, CDR1 SNHLY and CDR2 FYNNEI. V lost 0 bases to trimming and J lost 9 bases, with 15 bases between them. The CDR3 covers 15 residues. This chain's CDR3 is CASSEAGAFDAEQFF. The CDR3, as DNA: TGTGCCAGCAGTGAAGCGGGGGCCTTTGATGCTGAGCAGTTCTTC.

The chain combines TRBV7-7 with TRBJ2-3; no clear D. Germline CDR1 SSHAT, CDR2 FNYEAQ (reference sequence). The CDR3 totals 18 residues. The V end lost 5 bases, the J end lost 4 bases, and 25 bases lay between the germline ends. The CDR3, as DNA: TGTGCCAGCAGCCTCCGTGAGCCTCTATTACATGCGGCAGATACGCAGTATTTT. It is translated as CASSLREPLLHAADTQYF.

This clone has a handful of counts. The chain links TRBV11-1 to TRBJ2-6; unclear D gene. The CDR3 length is 15 residues. Germline V gene data show CDR1 as SGHAT and CDR2 as FQDESV (reference sequence). V was cut by 5 bases and J by 0 bases, with 8 bases left in between. The CDR3 reads CASSQSDSGANVLTF. In DNA form, the CDR3 reads TGTGCCAGCAGCCAAAGCGACTCTGGGGCCAACGTCCTGACTTTC. The variable domain in full, with the rest retrieved from reference TRBV11-1 and TRBJ2-6, is EAEVAQSPRYKITEKSQAVAFWCDPISGHATLYWYRQILGQGPELLVQFQDESVVDDSQLPKDRFSAERLKGVDSTLKIQPAELGDSAMYLCASSQSDSGANVLTFGAGSRLTVL.

The CDR3 here is CASSFGQGSSYEQYF. DNA of the CDR3: TGTGCCAGCAGCTTCGGACAGGGGAGCTCCTACGAGCAGTACTTC. This chain connects TRBV7-2 to TRBJ2-7, with TRBD1 matching over 9 bases. The V and J ends lost 3 bases and 0 bases, in that order; junction bases with no gene match: 3. CDR1 and CDR2 (germline): SGHTA, FQGNSA. The CDR3 consists of 15 residues.

In this sample, this clone turned up a few times. The chain has TRBV5-1 and TRBJ1-4; 12 bases are shared with TRBD1. Germline CDR1 and CDR2: SGHRS and YFSETQ. The length of the CDR3 is 18 residues. V lost 3 bases, J lost 2 bases, and 8 bases stayed unmatched. In nucleotides, the CDR3 is TGCGCCAGCAGCTCTACCGGGACAGGGGGCGCGACTAATGAAAAACTGTTTTTT. Translated, it gives CASSSTGTGGATNEKLFF.

In this sample, this clone turned up a few times. V gene TRBV15 combines with J gene TRBJ2-3; D call uncertain. The CDR3 length is 15 residues. CDR1 and CDR2 from the germline V gene are LNHNV and YYDKDF (reference sequence). Trimming removed 4 bases from V and 2 bases from J, with 13 bases in between. This chain's CDR3 is CATSTVGGVTDTQYF. In DNA, the CDR3 is TGTGCCACCAGCACCGTTGGTGGGGTCACAGATACGCAGTATTTT.

The CDR3 reads CASSLVRGPGYTF. In DNA form, the CDR3 reads TGTGCCAGCAGTTTGGTAAGGGGGCCTGGCTACACCTTC. This chain joins TRBV28 and TRBJ1-2; TRBD1 matches 7 bases. V lost 3 bases, J lost 7 bases, and 5 bases stayed unmatched. The CDR3 is made up of 13 amino acids. Germline V lookup: CDR1 MDHEN, CDR2 SYDVKM.

This clone appeared a few times. This chain joins TRBV10-3 and TRBJ2-7; 8 bases fit TRBD1. With V trimmed by 3 bases and J by 4 bases, 5 bases remained unmatched. CDR1 is ENHRY, CDR2 SYGVKD, per germline. This CDR3 contains 14 residues. CDR3 loop: CAISEPGQVYEQYF. As DNA, the CDR3 is TGTGCCATCAGTGAACCGGGACAGGTGTACGAGCAGTACTTC.

V usage is TRBV5-4 and J usage is TRBJ1-5; D not resolved. V was pared by 2 bases and J by 3 bases, with 6 bases between. Germline CDR1 reads SGHNT; CDR2 reads YYREEE (reference sequence). CDR3 length equals 13 residues. CDR3 sequence reads: CASSFGPNQPQHF. CDR3 in DNA: TGTGCCAGCAGCTTTGGACCCAATCAGCCCCAGCATTTT.

This clone turned up a few times. The chain carries TRBV28 and TRBJ2-7; D possibly corresponds to TRBD1 (6 bases). This CDR3 has 13 residues. V was shortened by 8 bases and J by 4 bases, with 15 bases between the two germline ends. The germline CDR1 and CDR2 sequences are MDHEN and SYDVKM. The CDR3 coding sequence is TGTGCCAGCTATCGGGGACACGGATACGAGCAGTACTTC. Protein product: CASYRGHGYEQYF.

This chain joins TRBV28 and TRBJ1-5; D possibly corresponds to TRBD1 (6 bases). V was cut by 6 bases and J by 6 bases, with 21 bases left in between. Germline lookup yields CDR1 MDHEN and CDR2 SYDVKM. This CDR3 region has 16 residues. CDR3 bases: TGTGCCAGCAGCCCCCCCGGGGGACAAAGAGGTCAGCCCCAGCATTTT. This sequence encodes CASSPPGGQRGQPQHF.

A few counts support this clone. V gene TRBV28 combines with J gene TRBJ1-2, with D uncertain. The CDR3 runs to 12 residues. Germline V lookup: CDR1 MDHEN, CDR2 SYDVKM. Trimming cost V 2 bases and J 8 bases, with 9 bases left between them. The CDR3 loop reads CASSLRTTGYTF. CDR3 bases: TGTGCCAGCAGTTTACGAACGACGGGCTACACCTTC.

This chain joins TRBV30 and TRBJ1-2; D unresolved. Germline CDR1 is GTSNPN and CDR2 is SVGIG (reference sequence). CDR3 size: 14 residues. V was shortened by 2 bases and J by 2 bases, with 12 bases between the two germline ends. The CDR3 protein is CAWSLWRLNYGYTF. Here the CDR3 DNA reads TGTGCCTGGAGTTTATGGAGGTTAAACTATGGCTACACCTTC.

This clone was seen a few times. The V gene is TRBV21-1, the J gene TRBJ2-5; TRBD2 reflects the table's D call only, with no check against the DNA. TRBV21-1 is tagged as a pseudogene. The CDR3 has 19 residues. CDR3 region: CASSKYLHSLAGELETQYF. CDR3 sequence (DNA): TGTGCCAGCAGCAAATACCTCCACTCACTAGCGGGGGAATTAGAGACCCAGTACTTC.

This rearrangement joins TRBV28 to TRBJ2-6; D may correspond to TRBD1 or TRBD2 (5 bases each). The CDR3 contains 19 residues. Germline assignment: CDR1 MDHEN and CDR2 SYDVKM. V shed 6 bases and J shed 0 bases, with 21 bases lying between them. The CDR3 reads CASSPLMGVTYSGANVLTF. CDR3 in DNA: TGTGCCAGCAGCCCATTGATGGGGGTCACTTACTCTGGGGCCAACGTCCTGACTTTC. The full variable domain, with the rest looked up from reference TRBV28 and TRBJ2-6, is DVKVTQSSRYLVKRTGEKVFLECVQDMDHENMFWYRQDPGLGLRLIYFSYDVKMKEKGDIPEGYSVSREKKERFSLILESASTNQTSMYLCASSPLMGVTYSGANVLTFGAGSRLTVL.

The chain carries TRBV4-1 and TRBJ1-3, with 7 bases lining up with TRBD1. In germline, CDR1 is MGHRA, CDR2 YSYEKL. V shed 3 bases and J 1 base; nucleotides not matched to a gene: 9. The CDR3 is 17 amino acids. The CDR3 DNA is TGCGCCAGCAGCCAGGTTGGGACAGCGAAATCTGGAAACACCATATATTTT. This codes for CASSQVGTAKSGNTIYF.

In its sample, this clone was seen a few times. The chain uses TRBV15 and TRBJ2-3; TRBD1 agrees at 10 bases. With V trimmed by 2 bases and J by 6 bases, 8 bases remained unmatched. The CDR3 extends over 16 amino acids. Germline lookup yields CDR1 LNHNV and CDR2 YYDKDF (reference sequence). CDR3 loop: CATSRNRQGASDTQYF. The CDR3 DNA sequence: TGTGCCACCAGCAGAAACAGACAGGGGGCATCCGATACGCAGTATTTT.

V usage is TRBV7-2 and J usage is TRBJ2-7; TRBD1 agrees at 7 bases. The CDR3 consists of 15 residues. Germline V gives CDR1 SGHTA, CDR2 FQGNSA. V shed 1 base, J shed 2 bases, and the junction held 5 bases outside the gene matches. The CDR3 region has the DNA TGTGCCAGCAGCTTAGGTGGACAGGCTACCTACGAGCAGTACTTC. It yields the protein CASSLGGQATYEQYF.

The chain uses TRBV4-3 and TRBJ1-2, with TRBD1 matching 9 bases. CDR3 length: 16 residues. Trimming removed 1 base from V and 0 bases from J; junction bases left unmatched: 3. The germline CDR1 and CDR2 sequences are LGHNA and YSLEER. This CDR3 is CASSQVDRGANYGYTF. The DNA of the CDR3 is TGCGCCAGCAGCCAAGTGGACAGGGGAGCTAACTATGGCTACACCTTC.